These 5 T cell receptor beta chains came from one sample sequenced in a study of blood T cell repertoires in COVID-19. The method was immunoSEQ multiplex PCR; TCRdb's version includes in-frame clones alone and lacks a portion of them. The sample consists of some 200,000 clones, approximately 80% of them appearing once. Sequencing was performed on PBMCs or T cells enriched from blood (not recorded which). The receptor set was obtained from a man aged 35 to 55 who had recovered from COVID-19.

V and J are TRBV30 and TRBJ1-5; 8 bases match TRBD1. This CDR3 has 13 amino acids. The J segment lost 6 bases and the V segment lost 5 bases, leaving 6 bases of the junction unmatched. CDR1 is GTSNPN, CDR2 SVGIG, per germline (reference sequence). CDR3 amino acids: CAWDNRGGQPQHF. The CDR3 DNA reads as TGTGCCTGGGATAACAGGGGGGGTCAGCCCCAGCATTTT.

The chain is built from TRBV24-1 and TRBJ2-1; D perhaps matches TRBD2 (6 bases). CDR1 and CDR2 (germline): KGHDR, SFDVKD. The V end was cut by 3 bases, the J end by 10 bases, with 18 bases between. There are 15 residues in the CDR3. CDR3 residues: CATSDVEGAGEEQFF. DNA for the CDR3: TGTGCCACCAGTGATGTGGAGGGCGCCGGGGAAGAGCAGTTCTTC.

As concerns this clone: The sample carries other DNA sequences with the same CDR3. The V and J genes are TRBV30 and TRBJ1-6, with 7 bases aligning to TRBD1. The CDR3 has 14 amino acids. Germline V gene sequence: CDR1 GTSNPN, CDR2 SVGIG (reference sequence). V lost 3 bases, J lost 8 bases, and 7 bases stayed unmatched. The CDR3 nucleotides are TGTGCCTGGAGCCTTAGGACAGGAGATTCACCCCTCCACTTT. Translating it yields CAWSLRTGDSPLHF.

The chain employs TRBV3-1 (or the pseudogene TRBV3-2) and TRBJ2-3; possible D gene TRBD2, 6 bases. The germline gives CDR1 LGHDT, CDR2 YNNKEL (reference sequence). The CDR3 is made up of 17 amino acids. With 0 bases removed from V and 6 bases from J, the gap between germline ends came to 19 bases. The CDR3 loop reads CASSQESRAAGRDTQYF. The DNA of the CDR3 is TGTGCCAGCAGCCAAGAGAGCAGGGCGGCAGGGAGGGATACGCAGTATTTT.

The J gene is TRBJ1-2, the V gene TRBV4-3, with D maybe TRBD1 (5 bases). Trimming removed 2 bases at V and 8 bases at J, with 15 bases between. Per the germline V gene, CDR1 is LGHNA and CDR2 is YSLEER. The CDR3 has 14 amino acids. The CDR3 loop is CASSQQRGSGGYTF. CDR3 sequence (DNA): TGCGCCAGCAGCCAACAAAGAGGCTCAGGGGGCTACACCTTC.